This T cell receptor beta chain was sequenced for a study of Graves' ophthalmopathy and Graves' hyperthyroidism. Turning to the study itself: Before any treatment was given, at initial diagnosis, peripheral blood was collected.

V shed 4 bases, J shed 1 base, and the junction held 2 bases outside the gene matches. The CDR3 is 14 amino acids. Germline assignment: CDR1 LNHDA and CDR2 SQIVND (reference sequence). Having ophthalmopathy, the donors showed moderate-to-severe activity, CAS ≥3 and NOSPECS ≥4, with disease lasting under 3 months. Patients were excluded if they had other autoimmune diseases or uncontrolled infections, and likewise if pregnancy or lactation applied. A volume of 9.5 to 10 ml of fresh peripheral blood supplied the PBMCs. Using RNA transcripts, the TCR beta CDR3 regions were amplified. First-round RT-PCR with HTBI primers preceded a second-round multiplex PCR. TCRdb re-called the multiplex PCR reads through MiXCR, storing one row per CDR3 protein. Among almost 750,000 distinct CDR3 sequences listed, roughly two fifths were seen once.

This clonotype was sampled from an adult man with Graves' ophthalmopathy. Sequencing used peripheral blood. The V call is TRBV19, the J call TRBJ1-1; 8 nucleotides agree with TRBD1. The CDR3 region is CASSTDRGNTEAFF. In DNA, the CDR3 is TGTGCCAGTAGTACCGACAGGGGGAACACTGAAGCTTTCTTT.